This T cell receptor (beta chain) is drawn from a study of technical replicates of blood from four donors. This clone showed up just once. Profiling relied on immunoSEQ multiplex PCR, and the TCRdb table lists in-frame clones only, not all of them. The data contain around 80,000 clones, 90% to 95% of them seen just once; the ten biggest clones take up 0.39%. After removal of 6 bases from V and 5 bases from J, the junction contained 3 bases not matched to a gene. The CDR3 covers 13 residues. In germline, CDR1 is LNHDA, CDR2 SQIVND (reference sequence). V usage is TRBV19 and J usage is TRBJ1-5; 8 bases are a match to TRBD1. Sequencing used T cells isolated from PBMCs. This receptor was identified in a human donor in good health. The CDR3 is CASSADRDQPQHF. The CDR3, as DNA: TGTGCCAGTAGCGCGGACAGGGATCAGCCCCAGCATTTT. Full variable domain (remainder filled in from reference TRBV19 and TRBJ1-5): DGGITQSPKYLFRKEGQNVTLSCEQNLNHDAMYWYRQDPGQGLRLIYYSQIVNDFQKGDIAEGYSVSREKKESFPLTVTSAQKNPTAFYLCASSADRDQPQHFGDGTRLSIL.